Shown below are 29 T cell receptor beta chains from a single sample sequenced in a study of T cell responses to AZD1222 COVID-19 vaccine. TCRdb's copy holds only in-frame clones and misses some; the assay was immunoSEQ multiplex PCR. Of 180,000 or so clones in the sample, around nine tenths were seen once. The specimen was peripheral blood, collected 28 days after the second AZD1222 dose. All receptors derive from an adult who received the AZD1222 COVID-19 vaccine.

The chain joins TRBV7-9 to TRBJ1-2; possible D gene TRBD1, 5 bases. The germline V and J ends were trimmed by 3 bases and 7 bases, with 15 bases remaining between them. The CDR3 sequence is 14 residues long. The germline V gene has CDR1 SEHNR and CDR2 FQNEAQ (reference sequence). The CDR3 nucleotides read TGTGCCAGCAGCTTGGGGGAAGCCAGGAGTGGCTACACCTTC. Translation gives CASSLGEARSGYTF.

The chain combines TRBV11-1 with TRBJ2-2, with D perhaps matching TRBD1 (6 bases). V lost 6 bases and J 5 bases, leaving 10 bases between the germline ends. This CDR3 is 13 amino acids long. In germline, CDR1 is SGHAT, CDR2 FQDESV (reference sequence). Here the CDR3 DNA reads TGTGCCAGCAGACCAGGGGAAACCGGGGAGCTGTTTTTT. Translation gives CASRPGETGELFF.

The V call is TRBV6-1, the J call TRBJ2-1, with 9 nucleotides matching TRBD1. The germline V gene encodes CDR1 MNHNS and CDR2 SASEGT. This CDR3 comprises 17 residues. Trimming cost V 3 bases and J 3 bases; bases outside gene matches: 9. The CDR3 sequence: CASSEFLRDRVYNEQFF. In DNA, the CDR3 is TGTGCCAGCAGTGAGTTCCTCCGGGACAGGGTCTACAATGAGCAGTTCTTC.

The chain employs TRBV7-9 and TRBJ2-2, with a tentative D call TRBD2 (6 bases). This CDR3 comprises 15 residues. The germline V gene encodes CDR1 SEHNR and CDR2 FQNEAQ (reference sequence). V was cut by 4 bases and J by 7 bases, with 16 bases left in between. CDR3 DNA: TGTGCCAGCAGCTGGTGGGTTAGCGGCGTCGGGGAGCTGTTTTTT. This sequence encodes CASSWWVSGVGELFF. Looking up the rest from reference TRBV7-9 and TRBJ2-2 gives the full variable domain: DTGVSQNPRHKITKRGQNVTFRCDPISEHNRLYWYRQTLGQGPEFLTYFQNEAQLEKSRLLSDRFSAERPKGSFSTLEIQRTEQGDSAMYLCASSWWVSGVGELFFGEGSRLTVL.

The rearrangement joins TRBV11-1 to TRBJ2-7; D is undetermined. With 5 bases removed from V and 8 bases from J, the gap between germline ends came to 13 bases. There are 12 residues in the CDR3. CDR1 SGHAT and CDR2 FQDESV come from the germline V gene (reference sequence). The DNA for the CDR3 is TGTGCCAGCAGCCCCCTCGGGTACAAGCAGTACTTC. This sequence encodes CASSPLGYKQYF.

This clone was counted a few times. The J gene is TRBJ1-2, the V gene TRBV19; TRBD1 is a possible D gene (6 bases). The V end lost 6 bases, the J end lost 2 bases, and 16 bases lay between the germline ends. CDR1 LNHDA and CDR2 SQIVND come from the germline V gene (reference sequence). The CDR3 loop spans 15 amino acids. CDR3 loop: CASRKGGRENYGYTF. CDR3 bases: TGTGCCAGTAGGAAAGGGGGACGTGAAAACTATGGCTACACCTTC.

The V call is TRBV11-1, the J call TRBJ2-3; the match to TRBD1 covers 8 bases. J gave up 0 bases and V 5 bases, and 4 bases lay outside the gene matches. Germline-derived CDR1 and CDR2 are SGHAT and FQDESV (reference sequence). The CDR3 extends over 15 amino acids. CDR3 residues: CASSATGGSTDTQYF. The CDR3 DNA follows: TGTGCCAGCAGCGCCACAGGGGGTAGCACAGATACGCAGTATTTT. Based on the CDR3 plus reference TRBV11-1 and TRBJ2-3, the full variable domain is EAEVAQSPRYKITEKSQAVAFWCDPISGHATLYWYRQILGQGPELLVQFQDESVVDDSQLPKDRFSAERLKGVDSTLKIQPAELGDSAMYLCASSATGGSTDTQYFGPGTRLTVL.

The V and J genes are TRBV6-6 and TRBJ1-5; TRBD1 matches at 7 bases. This CDR3 region has 17 residues. Trimming at V came to 5 bases and at J to 0 bases, leaving 10 bases not matched to a gene. Germline assignment: CDR1 MNHNY and CDR2 SVGAGI (reference sequence). CDR3: CASSLLTGVYSNQPQHF. As DNA, the CDR3 is TGTGCCAGCAGTCTTCTAACAGGGGTTTATAGCAATCAGCCCCAGCATTTT.

The rearrangement links TRBV11-2 to TRBJ2-1, with 7 bases that match TRBD1. The V gene's germline CDR1 is SGHAT and CDR2 FQNNGV. The CDR3 is 15 residues long. Trimming removed 3 bases from V and 7 bases from J; junction bases left unmatched: 9. CDR3 region: CASSLTGTLENEQFF. CDR3 nucleotide sequence: TGTGCCAGCAGCTTGACAGGGACGTTGGAAAATGAGCAGTTCTTC.

The rearrangement joins TRBV5-6 to TRBJ2-3; 8 nucleotides match TRBD2. Trimming at V came to 1 base and at J to 1 base, leaving 2 bases not matched to a gene. Per the germline V gene, CDR1 is SGHDT and CDR2 is YYEEEE. The CDR3 loop spans 15 amino acids. The CDR3 nucleotides are TGTGCCAGCAGCTTGACGACTAGCGGCACAGATACGCAGTATTTT. Amino acid sequence: CASSLTTSGTDTQYF.

The chain couples TRBV28 to TRBJ1-1; no reliable D call. The length of the CDR3 is 11 residues. V was shortened by 7 bases and J by 5 bases, with 8 bases between the two germline ends. Per the germline V gene, CDR1 is MDHEN and CDR2 is SYDVKM. The CDR3 sequence: CASMGGTEAFF. The CDR3 nucleotides are TGTGCCAGCATGGGTGGGACTGAAGCTTTCTTT.

This rearrangement joins TRBV7-8 to TRBJ2-7; TRBD1 is a possible D gene (7 bases). CDR3 length: 15 residues. The germline V and J ends were trimmed by 1 base and 3 bases, with 13 bases remaining between them. From germline, CDR1 is SGHVS and CDR2 FQNEAQ. This CDR3 reads CASSLGRRGLYEQYF. The CDR3 DNA follows: TGTGCCAGCAGCTTAGGGAGGAGGGGGCTCTACGAGCAGTACTTC.

This rearrangement joins TRBV5-1 to TRBJ1-2; 9 bases match TRBD1. The V and J ends lost 2 bases and 4 bases, in that order; junction bases with no gene match: 15. In germline, CDR1 is SGHRS, CDR2 YFSETQ. The CDR3 loop spans 18 amino acids. The CDR3 loop reads CASSFRDFNRGRVYGYTF. CDR3 DNA: TGCGCCAGCAGCTTTAGGGATTTCAACAGGGGGCGCGTCTATGGCTACACCTTC.

V usage is TRBV9 and J usage is TRBJ2-2, with 13 bases lining up with TRBD2. Germline CDR1 is SGDLS and CDR2 is YYNGEE. V lost 3 bases, J lost 5 bases, and 4 bases stayed unmatched. CDR3 length: 16 amino acids. CDR3 region: CASSEGGLAGTGELFF. The DNA for the CDR3 is TGTGCCAGCAGCGAGGGGGGACTAGCGGGAACCGGGGAGCTGTTTTTT.

The chain uses TRBV6-1 and TRBJ1-1, with a possible D match to TRBD1 (5 bases). Germline CDR1 and CDR2: MNHNS and SASEGT. V gave up 3 bases and J gave up 7 bases, with 15 bases separating them. The CDR3 totals 14 residues. The CDR3 sequence is CASSDRGRAGEAFF. In DNA, the CDR3 is TGTGCCAGCAGTGACCGGGGGAGAGCGGGTGAAGCTTTCTTT.

The chain couples TRBV4-1 to TRBJ2-3, with TRBD1 matching over 8 bases. CDR1 is MGHRA, CDR2 YSYEKL, per germline. CDR3 length: 15 residues. V gave up 3 bases and J gave up 3 bases; unmatched junction bases: 5. Here the CDR3 reads CASSQEQGVTDTQYF. The DNA of the CDR3 is TGCGCCAGCAGCCAGGAACAGGGGGTAACAGATACGCAGTATTTT.

The CDR3 is CASRIRRISTDTQYF. The DNA for the CDR3 is TGTGCCAGCAGGATAAGACGGATTAGCACAGATACGCAGTATTTT. This chain connects TRBV7-8 to TRBJ2-3; D is unclear. Germline CDR1 is SGHVS and CDR2 is FQNEAQ. The length of the CDR3 is 15 residues. Trimming took off 6 bases at V and 0 bases at J, with 13 bases between the two ends.

V is TRBV5-4 and J is TRBJ2-7; D gene uncertain. V lost 0 bases and J 5 bases, leaving 18 bases between the germline ends. From germline, CDR1 is SGHNT and CDR2 YYREEE (reference sequence). This CDR3 comprises 16 residues. The CDR3 here is CASSLGAPADAHEQYF. CDR3 in DNA: TGTGCCAGCAGCTTGGGGGCCCCGGCAGACGCCCACGAGCAGTACTTC.

This clone was recorded only once. The chain combines TRBV7-9 with TRBJ2-6; no clear D gene. The germline gives CDR1 SEHNR, CDR2 FQNEAQ (reference sequence). The V end lost 5 bases, the J end lost 2 bases, and 10 bases lay between the germline ends. The CDR3 runs 15 residues. The CDR3 bases are TGTGCCAGCAGCCCCAGAGAGGCTGGGGCCAACGTCCTGACTTTC. Protein sequence: CASSPREAGANVLTF.

The sample holds a few counts of this clone. The V call is TRBV3-1 (or the pseudogene TRBV3-2), the J call TRBJ2-1; 10 bases fit TRBD2. The trim removed 4 bases at V and 2 bases at J, leaving 5 bases unmatched. Germline values: CDR1 LGHDT, CDR2 YNNKEL (reference sequence). The length of the CDR3 is 16 residues. The CDR3 DNA is TGTGCCAGCAGCCCTGCTAGCGGGAGAACCTACAATGAGCAGTTCTTC. Amino acid sequence: CASSPASGRTYNEQFF.

The chain links TRBV2 to TRBJ2-1; D not certain. Germline loops: CDR1 SNHLY, CDR2 FYNNEI. The CDR3 loop spans 13 amino acids. The germline V and J ends were trimmed by 0 bases and 3 bases, with 3 bases remaining between them. This chain's CDR3 is CASSEAGYNEQFF. The CDR3 DNA reads TGTGCCAGCAGTGAAGCAGGCTACAATGAGCAGTTCTTC. Together with reference TRBV2 and TRBJ2-1, the CDR3 gives the full variable domain: EPEVTQTPSHQVTQMGQEVILRCVPISNHLYFYWYRQILGQKVEFLVSFYNNEISEKSEIFDDQFSVERPDGSNFTLKIRSTKLEDSAMYFCASSEAGYNEQFFGPGTRLTVL.

The chain has TRBV29-1 and TRBJ2-1; 9 bases are shared with TRBD2. There are 16 residues in the CDR3. Per the germline V gene, CDR1 is SQVTM and CDR2 is ANQGSEA. With V trimmed by 7 bases and J by 7 bases, 17 bases remained unmatched. CDR3 nucleotides: TGCAGCGCCCGGAGCGGTAGTAGCGGGAGTACTAATGAGCAGTTCTTC. Amino acid sequence: CSARSGSSGSTNEQFF.

This chain uses TRBV6-6 with TRBJ2-7; D is ambiguous. Trimming removed 2 bases at V and 2 bases at J, with 7 bases between. Per germline, CDR1 MNHNY and CDR2 SVGAGI (reference sequence). This CDR3 is built from 13 residues. In DNA, the CDR3 is TGTGCCAGCAGTTACGCAGGACCCTACGAGCAGTACTTC. Its protein is CASSYAGPYEQYF.

This chain's CDR3 is CASSGGSRELFF. CDR3 coding DNA: TGTGCCAGCAGCGGTGGCTCAAGGGAGCTGTTTTTT. The rearrangement links TRBV9 to TRBJ2-2; D unresolved. Germline V gene sequence: CDR1 SGDLS, CDR2 YYNGEE. V lost 3 bases to trimming and J lost 9 bases, with 9 bases between them. The CDR3 consists of 12 residues.

The chain links TRBV15 to TRBJ2-2; perhaps TRBD1 as D (6 bases). The V gene's germline CDR1 is LNHNV and CDR2 YYDKDF (reference sequence). The CDR3 has 18 residues. The ends were cut back, 0 bases at V and 2 bases at J, with 16 bases in the middle. In DNA, the CDR3 is TGTGCCACCAGCAGAGATTTCAGGGGAAACGGAAACACCGGGGAGCTGTTTTTT. This sequence encodes CATSRDFRGNGNTGELFF.

The chain is built from TRBV4-3 and TRBJ2-5; D is possibly TRBD1 (5 bases). The CDR3 consists of 14 residues. Trimming left V 0 bases short and J 5 bases short, with 10 bases between. CDR1 and CDR2 from the germline V gene are LGHNA and YSLEER. The CDR3, as DNA: TGCGCCAGCAGCCAAGATGTGGGGCGGGAGACCCAGTACTTC. It codes for CASSQDVGRETQYF.

The chain is built from TRBV7-2 and TRBJ1-1; D perhaps matches TRBD1 (5 bases). This CDR3 has 14 amino acids. From germline, CDR1 is SGHTA and CDR2 FQGNSA. The V end was cut by 4 bases, the J end by 2 bases, with 11 bases between. The CDR3 here is CASSWGPTNTEAFF. The CDR3 bases are TGTGCCAGCAGCTGGGGACCAACTAACACTGAAGCTTTCTTT.

The gene calls are TRBV4-3 and TRBJ1-1, with D possibly matching TRBD1 (6 bases). Between the trimmed V and J ends, which lost 0 bases and 8 bases, there was a span of 13 bases. CDR3 length: 14 residues. Germline loops: CDR1 LGHNA, CDR2 YSLEER. DNA of the CDR3: TGCGCCAGCAGCCAAGACCCCTCGGGGGCAGAAGCTTTCTTT. Amino acid sequence: CASSQDPSGAEAFF.

The genes are TRBV27 and TRBJ2-1; D is ambiguous. V was shortened by 8 bases and J by 4 bases, with 12 bases between the two germline ends. The CDR3 has 13 residues. The germline gives CDR1 MNHEY, CDR2 SMNVEV (reference sequence). The CDR3 bases are TGTGCCAGCGCCCCGCGGCCATACAATGAGCAGTTCTTC. This encodes CASAPRPYNEQFF.